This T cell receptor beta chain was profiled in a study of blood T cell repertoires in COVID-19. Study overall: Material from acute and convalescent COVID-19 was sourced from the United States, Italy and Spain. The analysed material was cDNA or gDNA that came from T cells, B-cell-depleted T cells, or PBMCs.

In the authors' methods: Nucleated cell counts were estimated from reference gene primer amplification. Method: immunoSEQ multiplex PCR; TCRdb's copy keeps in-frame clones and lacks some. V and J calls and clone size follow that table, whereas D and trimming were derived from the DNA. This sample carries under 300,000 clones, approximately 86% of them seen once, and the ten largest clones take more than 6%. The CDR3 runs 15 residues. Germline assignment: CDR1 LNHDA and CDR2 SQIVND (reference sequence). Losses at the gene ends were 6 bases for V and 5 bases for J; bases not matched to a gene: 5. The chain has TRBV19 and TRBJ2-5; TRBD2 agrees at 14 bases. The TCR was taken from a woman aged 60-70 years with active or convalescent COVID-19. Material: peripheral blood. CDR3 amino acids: CASRGTSGGGETQYF. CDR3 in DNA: TGTGCCAGTAGAGGGACTAGCGGGGGCGGGGAGACCCAGTACTTC.